The clone carrying this T cell receptor beta chain was recorded once. In the original workflow: Reference gene primer amplification yielded estimated nucleated cell counts. The method was immunoSEQ multiplex PCR; TCRdb's version includes in-frame clones alone and lacks a portion of them. The DNA gave D and trimming, while V, J and clone size come from that table. The sample gives some 250,000 clones, about nine tenths of which show up once; more than 1% is in the top ten. This specimen comes from a study of blood T cell repertoires in COVID-19. Study-level information: Samples of COVID-19 (acute and convalescent) were obtained from the United States, Italy and Spain.

Germline assignment: CDR1 SGDLS and CDR2 YYNGEE. Trimming shortened V by 4 bases and J by 7 bases, and 9 bases separated the two germline ends. The CDR3 runs to 13 residues. Enrolled through a virtual design, the participants were between roughly 18 and 89 years of age and came from around 25 US areas. Researchers sorted participants into cohorts using their self-reported clinical history. The clonotype was recovered from a human donor in a cohort exposed to, infected with or recovered from COVID-19 (not recorded which). The donor label of this sample is uncertain. Sequencing was carried out using PBMCs or T cells enriched from blood (not recorded which). This sequence joins TRBV9 and TRBJ1-6; the D gene is possibly TRBD1 (5 bases). DNA of the CDR3: TGTGCCAGCAGCCCACAGGAGAATTCACCCCTCCACTTT. It encodes CASSPQENSPLHF.